The clone carrying this TCR beta chain was seen a handful of times. Its cognate antigen is unknown. This sample is drawn from a study of glioma-infiltrating T cells. Overall study findings and caveats: Non-neoplastic patients had below-expected tissue-blood divergence, while all gliomas exceeded expectation. Very few CDR3 sequences were shared between tissue and blood.

Amplification of TCR alpha and beta CDR3 regions from RNA used iRepertoire nested multiplex PCR. For one-step reverse transcription and amplification, about 85-400 ng of tissue mRNA or PBMC total RNA was used. One entry per CDR3 protein, called by TCRdb with MiXCR from the multiplex PCR reads. Seen here are 100,000 to 150,000 distinct CDR3 sequences, less than 30% observed once, and the top ten hold 15%. The TCR originated in a human donor with low-grade glioma or glioblastoma, undergoing nonglioma brain surgery, or in good health (not recorded which). The sample taken for sequencing was glioma tissue, nonneoplastic brain tissue, or PBMCs (not recorded which).

The CDR3 coding sequence is TGTGCCAGCAGCTTAGGGCTCACAGGGGGTACAGATACGCAGTATTTT. Protein: CASSLGLTGGTDTQYF. The chain employs TRBV7-3 and TRBJ2-3, with 8 bases identical to TRBD1. Losses at the gene ends were 2 bases for V and 3 bases for J; bases not matched to a gene: 7. The CDR3 extends over 16 amino acids. Germline CDR1 is SGHTA and CDR2 is FQGTGA.